This T cell receptor (beta chain) emerged from a study of T-cell memory formation after mild COVID-19. The CDR3 runs 13 residues. CDR1 is ENHRY, CDR2 SYGVKD, per germline. The V and J ends lost 6 bases and 0 bases respectively, with 8 bases between them. This clonotype has a count of ten or more. TCRdb analysed the 5' RACE reads with MiXCR anew, one entry per CDR3 protein. This table has roughly 29,000 distinct CDR3 sequences, 7.4% appearing once. The chain links TRBV10-3 to TRBJ1-1; no reliable D call. The receptor was derived from an adult woman who had mild COVID-19 (a few samples of this study predate the infection). Cell type and time point are not known. The sample taken for sequencing was PBMCs or a T cell subset sorted from them (not recorded which). CDR3 region: CAIRENLNTEAFF. For the CDR3, the DNA is TGTGCCATCAGGGAAAATTTGAACACTGAAGCTTTCTTT.